These 13 T cell receptor beta chains came from one sample sequenced in a study of T cell clones after liver transplantation. Sequencing was performed with immunoSEQ multiplex PCR; in TCRdb, only in-frame clones are kept and a portion is missing. This sample has tens of thousands of clones; roughly 80% occur once, and the top ten carry less than 3.5%. The sequenced sample was CD4+ T cells from blood, obtained at the 22-month timepoint. These receptors all come from a human patient who received a liver transplant. The graft donor may have contributed some T cells.

The V and J genes are TRBV5-6 and TRBJ2-7, with D perhaps given as TRBD1 or TRBD2 (5 bases each). Per germline, CDR1 SGHDT and CDR2 YYEEEE. V gave up 1 base and J gave up 0 bases, with 14 bases separating them. This CDR3 has 16 amino acids. CDR3 sequence (DNA): TGTGCCAGCAGCTTGTTCGGATGGGGGAGCTCCTACGAGCAGTACTTC. This gives the protein CASSLFGWGSSYEQYF.

The J gene is TRBJ2-5, the V gene TRBV5-8; D is unresolved. The CDR3 covers 14 residues. CDR1 SGHTS and CDR2 YDEGEE come from the germline V gene. Trimming took 6 bases from V and 7 from J, leaving 19 bases between them. DNA of the CDR3: TGTGCCAGCACCTCCCGGTCGGTGACGGGGACCCAGTACTTC. It translates to CASTSRSVTGTQYF.

This chain uses TRBV6-1 with TRBJ1-5; TRBD1 aligns across 7 bases. Losses at the gene ends were 1 base for V and 6 bases for J; bases not matched to a gene: 0. This CDR3 has 13 amino acids. Germline V lookup: CDR1 MNHNS, CDR2 SASEGT. CDR3 loop: CASSEGDSQPQHF. Here the CDR3 DNA reads TGTGCCAGCAGTGAAGGGGACAGTCAGCCCCAGCATTTT.

This clone has just a few counts. V is TRBV7-6 and J is TRBJ1-1; the D gene is possibly TRBD1 (6 bases). V shed 5 bases and J shed 2 bases, with 12 bases lying between them. Germline CDR1 reads SGHVS; CDR2 reads FNYEAQ. The CDR3 is made up of 14 amino acids. In DNA, the CDR3 is TGTGCCAGCAGCCCGTCAGGGGCCAACACTGAAGCTTTCTTT. Protein product: CASSPSGANTEAFF.

This rearrangement joins TRBV12-2 to TRBJ2-2; TRBD2, as called in the table, went unchecked against the DNA. TRBV12-2 represents a pseudogene. There are 17 residues in the CDR3. The CDR3 here is CASRSGLAGACAGELFF. The DNA of the CDR3 is TGTGCAAGTCGCTCCGGACTAGCGGGAGCGTGTGCCGGGGAGCTGTTTTTT.

This clone has only one observation. The chain employs TRBV28 and TRBJ2-1; D unclear. The CDR3 runs 12 residues. V was pared by 7 bases and J by 4 bases, with 8 bases between. The germline V gene has CDR1 MDHEN and CDR2 SYDVKM. This CDR3 reads CASTVGYNEQFF. The CDR3 coding sequence is TGTGCCAGCACAGTGGGATACAATGAGCAGTTCTTC.

V and J are TRBV28 and TRBJ2-5; the D gene is possibly TRBD2 (6 bases). Deletions cut 3 bases from V and 5 bases from J, with 19 bases between. The CDR3 sequence is 16 residues long. CDR1 MDHEN and CDR2 SYDVKM come from the germline V gene. The CDR3: CASSFSGGSRSETQYF. The CDR3 coding sequence is TGTGCCAGCAGTTTTTCCGGGGGTAGCAGGAGCGAGACCCAGTACTTC. Filled out from reference TRBV28 and TRBJ2-5, the complete variable domain reads DVKVTQSSRYLVKRTGEKVFLECVQDMDHENMFWYRQDPGLGLRLIYFSYDVKMKEKGDIPEGYSVSREKKERFSLILESASTNQTSMYLCASSFSGGSRSETQYFGPGTRLLVL.

This sequence joins TRBV7-2 and TRBJ2-5; D might be TRBD1 (6 bases). Germline lookup yields CDR1 SGHTA and CDR2 FQGNSA. Trimming took off 5 bases at V and 5 bases at J, with 9 bases between the two ends. The CDR3 spans 12 residues. The CDR3, as DNA: TGTGCCAGCAGCGTTACAGGGGAGACCCAGTACTTC. Translated: CASSVTGETQYF.

The genes are TRBV5-1 and TRBJ1-2; D may be TRBD1 (6 bases). Germline loops: CDR1 SGHRS, CDR2 YFSETQ. The CDR3 is 16 amino acids. V lost 0 bases to trimming and J lost 5 bases, with 17 bases between them. The CDR3 region has the DNA TGCGCCAGCAGCTTGGGGGACACTGATACATTGTATGGCTACACCTTC. It codes for CASSLGDTDTLYGYTF.

This clone was counted a single time. This sequence joins TRBV2 and TRBJ2-7; 8 bases map to TRBD1. Looked up from germline, CDR1 is SNHLY and CDR2 is FYNNEI. V lost 6 bases, J lost 3 bases, and 4 bases stayed unmatched. This CDR3 is 13 amino acids long. CDR3 sequence reads: CASRPTGGYEQYF. In DNA form, the CDR3 reads TGTGCCAGCAGACCAACAGGGGGCTACGAGCAGTACTTC.

This chain links TRBV6-1 with TRBJ1-2; D is unclear. The V gene's germline CDR1 is MNHNS and CDR2 SASEGT. The CDR3 contains 15 residues. V dropped 1 base and J dropped 5 bases, with 14 bases sitting between them. CDR3 residues: CASSEGQDAIYGYTF. The CDR3 DNA reads TGTGCCAGCAGTGAAGGTCAGGACGCTATATATGGCTACACCTTC.

This rearrangement joins TRBV4-3 to TRBJ2-5, with D tentatively TRBD2 (5 bases). V lost 1 base and J 5 bases, leaving 14 bases between the germline ends. Germline assignment: CDR1 LGHNA and CDR2 YSLEER. The CDR3 consists of 15 residues. DNA for the CDR3: TGCGCCAGCAGCCAAGTCCGCGGGTTTAGGGAGACCCAGTACTTC. It encodes CASSQVRGFRETQYF.

V is TRBV11-2 and J is TRBJ2-7; D gene unclear. The CDR3 has 15 residues. CDR1 and CDR2 from the germline V gene are SGHAT and FQNNGV. V lost 0 bases, J lost 3 bases, and 12 bases lay in between. CDR3 in DNA: TGTGCCAGCAGCTTAGATCGGAACACATTCTACGAGCAGTACTTC. It codes for CASSLDRNTFYEQYF.